These 3 T cell receptor beta chains were sequenced from one sample in a study of blood T cell repertoires in COVID-19. The table came from immunoSEQ multiplex PCR; TCRdb's copy has only in-frame clones and leaves some out. The sample records a few hundred thousand clones, about 85% being singletons. The sample taken for sequencing was peripheral blood. These receptors came from a man aged 25 to 40 who had recovered from COVID-19.

The rearrangement uses TRBV27 and TRBJ2-5, with TRBD2 matching 8 bases. V was clipped by 5 bases and J by 5 bases; unmatched bases: 7. The CDR3 loop spans 14 amino acids. Germline values: CDR1 MNHEY, CDR2 SMNVEV (reference sequence). For the CDR3, the DNA is TGTGCCAGCAGTCGGGAGGGGGTGAGCGAGACCCAGTACTTC. This sequence encodes CASSREGVSETQYF.

V is TRBV5-4 and J is TRBJ1-1; D may be TRBD1 (5 bases). The ends were cut back, 0 bases at V and 7 bases at J, with 10 bases in the middle. The V gene's germline CDR1 is SGHNT and CDR2 YYREEE (reference sequence). CDR3 length equals 13 residues. The CDR3: CASSLVREGEAFF. The CDR3 bases are TGTGCCAGCAGCTTGGTCAGGGAGGGTGAAGCTTTCTTT.

The count of this clone is one. The chain recombines TRBV3-1 (or the pseudogene TRBV3-2) with TRBJ1-2; a possible D gene is TRBD1 (6 bases). Trimming cost V 4 bases and J 4 bases, with 19 bases left between them. CDR3 length equals 16 residues. Germline CDR1 reads LGHDT; CDR2 reads YNNKEL (reference sequence). The CDR3 protein is CASSRADRTSGYGYTF. The CDR3 coding sequence is TGTGCCAGCAGCCGGGCCGACAGGACCTCTGGCTATGGCTACACCTTC.